This T cell receptor beta chain was sequenced in a study of blood T cells in healthy people across ages. Study results and caveats: Naive CD4+ cells and diversity were both higher in long-lived donors than in aged donors.

With respect to this clonotype: The antigen is undetermined.

The CDR3 covers 18 residues. A second roughly 6 to 12 cycle PCR used barcoded and J-beta primers. Each CDR3 protein gets one entry after TCRdb re-called the 5' RACE reads with MiXCR. Among roughly 1.5 million distinct CDR3 sequences listed, roughly two fifths were seen once. The sequence came from a woman under 30 in good health. The genes are TRBV21-1 and TRBJ2-5; the D call TRBD2 from the table was never checked on the DNA. TRBV21-1 is listed as a pseudogene. Sequencing used blood. The CDR3 is CASNQIRGSGRYQETQYF. Here the CDR3 DNA reads TGTGCCAGCAACCAGATTCGGGGTAGCGGGAGGTACCAAGAGACCCAGTACTTC.